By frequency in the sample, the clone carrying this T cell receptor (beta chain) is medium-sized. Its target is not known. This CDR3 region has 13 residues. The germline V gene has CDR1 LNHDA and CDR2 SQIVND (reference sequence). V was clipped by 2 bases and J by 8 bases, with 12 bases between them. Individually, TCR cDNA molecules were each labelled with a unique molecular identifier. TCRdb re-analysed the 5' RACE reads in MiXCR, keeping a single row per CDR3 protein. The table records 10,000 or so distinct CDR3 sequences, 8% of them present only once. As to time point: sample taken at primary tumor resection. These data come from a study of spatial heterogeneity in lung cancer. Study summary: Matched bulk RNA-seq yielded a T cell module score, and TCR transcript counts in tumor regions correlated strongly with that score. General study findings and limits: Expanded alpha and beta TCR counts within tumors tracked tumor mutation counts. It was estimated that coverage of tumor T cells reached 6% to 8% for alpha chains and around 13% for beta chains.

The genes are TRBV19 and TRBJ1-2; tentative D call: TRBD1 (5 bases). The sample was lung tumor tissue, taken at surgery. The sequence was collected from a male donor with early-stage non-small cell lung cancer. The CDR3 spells CASSINADKGYTF. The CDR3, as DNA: TGTGCCAGTAGTATAAACGCGGACAAAGGCTACACCTTC. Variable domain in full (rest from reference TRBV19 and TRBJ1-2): DGGITQSPKYLFRKEGQNVTLSCEQNLNHDAMYWYRQDPGQGLRLIYYSQIVNDFQKGDIAEGYSVSREKKESFPLTVTSAQKNPTAFYLCASSINADKGYTFGSGTRLTVV.